This TCR beta chain was identified during a study of blood T cells in healthy people across ages. Study results and limitations: Per million T cells, TCR beta diversity dropped about linearly as age rose. Strong correlation linked observed beta diversity and percent naive T cells.

About this clonotype itself: Its target is unknown.

The use of a sample-barcoded 5' primer and a J-beta primer mix characterized a second PCR of about 6 to 11 cycles. Researchers report that a template-switch adaptor with 12 random nucleotides tagged each cDNA molecule. TCRdb independently ran MiXCR on the 5' RACE reads; one entry per CDR3 protein. Of about 1.1 million distinct CDR3 sequences listed, 35% to 45% are singletons. CDR1 MNHNS and CDR2 SASEGT come from the germline V gene. This CDR3 has 15 residues. The V end lost 3 bases, the J end lost 2 bases, and 12 bases lay between the germline ends. The extraction recovered at least 5.5 micrograms of total RNA per sample.

The receptor comes from a man between 18 and 29 years old in good health. The rearrangement joins TRBV6-1 to TRBJ2-3; D possibly corresponds to TRBD1 (6 bases). The sample consisted of blood. The chain's CDR3 is CASSELRGTTDTQYF. The CDR3 DNA reads as TGTGCCAGCAGTGAGCTGAGGGGGACCACAGATACGCAGTATTTT.